This TCR beta chain was documented in a study of blood T cell repertoires in COVID-19. Study-wide context: In each case, the material was cDNA or gDNA derived from T cells, B-cell-depleted T cells, or PBMCs.

In the authors' workflow: Scientists estimated how many nucleated cells there were by amplifying reference gene primers. The repertoire was sequenced with immunoSEQ multiplex PCR; TCRdb's copy has only in-frame clones and lacks some. The V and J calls and the clone size are those of that table, but D and trimming were determined from the DNA. The repertoire holds 200,000 or so clones, with around 90% as singletons. The CDR3 is 15 amino acids. Germline V CDR1 and CDR2: MDHEN, SYDVKM. The germline V and J ends were trimmed by 3 bases and 8 bases, with 19 bases remaining between them. Seattle researchers signed up patients amid active infection and tracked them longitudinally.

Source material: peripheral blood. This clonotype originated in a man aged 55 to 70 with COVID-19, enrolled during active disease. This sequence joins TRBV28 and TRBJ1-1, with D maybe TRBD1 (6 bases). CDR3 nucleotide sequence: TGTGCCAGCAGTTTGGTGGCGGTTGCGCAGGGGGAAGCTTTCTTT. This gives the protein CASSLVAVAQGEAFF.